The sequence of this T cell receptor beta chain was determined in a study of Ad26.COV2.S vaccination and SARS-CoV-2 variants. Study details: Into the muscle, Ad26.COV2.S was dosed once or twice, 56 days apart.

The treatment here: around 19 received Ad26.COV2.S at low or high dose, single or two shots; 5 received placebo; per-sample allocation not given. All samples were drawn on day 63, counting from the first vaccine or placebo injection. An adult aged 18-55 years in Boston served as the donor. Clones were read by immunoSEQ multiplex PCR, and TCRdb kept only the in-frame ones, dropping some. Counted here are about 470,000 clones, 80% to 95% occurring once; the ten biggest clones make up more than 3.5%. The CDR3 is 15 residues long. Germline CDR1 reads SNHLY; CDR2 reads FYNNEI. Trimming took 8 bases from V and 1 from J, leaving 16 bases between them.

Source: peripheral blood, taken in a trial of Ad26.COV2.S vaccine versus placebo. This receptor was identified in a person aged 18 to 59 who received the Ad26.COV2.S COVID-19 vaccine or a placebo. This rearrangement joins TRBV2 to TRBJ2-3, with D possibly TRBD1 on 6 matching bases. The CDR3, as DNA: TGTGCCAGCGTCGAGGTAGCAGGGGGCACAGATACGCAGTATTTT. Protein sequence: CASVEVAGGTDTQYF.